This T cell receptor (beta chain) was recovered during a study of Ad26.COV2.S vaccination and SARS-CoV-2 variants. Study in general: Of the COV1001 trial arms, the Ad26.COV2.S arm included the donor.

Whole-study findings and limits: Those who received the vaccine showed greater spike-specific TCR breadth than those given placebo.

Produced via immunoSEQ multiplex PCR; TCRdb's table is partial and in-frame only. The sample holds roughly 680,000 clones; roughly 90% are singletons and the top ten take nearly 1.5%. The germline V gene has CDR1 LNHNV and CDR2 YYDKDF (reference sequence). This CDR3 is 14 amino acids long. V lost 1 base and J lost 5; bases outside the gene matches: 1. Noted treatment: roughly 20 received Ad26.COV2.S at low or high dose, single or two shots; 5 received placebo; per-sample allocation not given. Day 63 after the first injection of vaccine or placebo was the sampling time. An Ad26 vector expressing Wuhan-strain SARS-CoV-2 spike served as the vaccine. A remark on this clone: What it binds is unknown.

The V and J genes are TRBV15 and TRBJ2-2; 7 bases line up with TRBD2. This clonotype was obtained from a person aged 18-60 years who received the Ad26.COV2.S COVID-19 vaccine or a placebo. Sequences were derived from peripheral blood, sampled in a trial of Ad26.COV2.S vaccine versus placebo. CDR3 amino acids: CATSRVGGTGELFF. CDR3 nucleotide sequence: TGTGCCACCAGCAGAGTGGGGGGGACCGGGGAGCTGTTTTTT.